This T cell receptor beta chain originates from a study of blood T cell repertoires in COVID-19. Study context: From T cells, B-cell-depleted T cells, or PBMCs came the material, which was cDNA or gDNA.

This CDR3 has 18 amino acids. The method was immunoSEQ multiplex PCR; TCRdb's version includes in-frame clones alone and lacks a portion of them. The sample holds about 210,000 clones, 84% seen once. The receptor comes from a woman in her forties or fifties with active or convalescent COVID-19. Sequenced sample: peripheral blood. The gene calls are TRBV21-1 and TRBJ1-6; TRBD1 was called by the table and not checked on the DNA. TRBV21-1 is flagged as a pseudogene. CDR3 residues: CATTPTQGKGGRGSPLHF. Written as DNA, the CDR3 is TGTGCCACTACGCCCACTCAGGGGAAGGGCGGCCGAGGTTCACCCCTCCACTTT.